The 21 T cell receptor beta chains below come from one sample, sequenced in a study of CD8 T cells in ankylosing spondylitis. Study-level points and caveats: A TCR beta motif of 7 to 9 highly homologous variants seemed to mark ankylosing spondylitis blood.

TCRdb passed the 5' RACE reads through MiXCR, listing each CDR3 protein once. This table has a few hundred thousand distinct CDR3 sequences, 20% to 25% appearing once. For these receptors, no antigen is known. Sequencing used blood, either unsorted or a sorted T cell fraction (not recorded which). The receptors were gathered from a male donor with ankylosing spondylitis.

The rearrangement joins TRBV20-1 to TRBJ2-3, with TRBD2 matching 12 bases. The CDR3 loop spans 16 amino acids. The ends lost 0 bases at V and 5 bases at J; junction bases unmatched: 6. CDR1 and CDR2 (germline): DFQATT, SNEGSKA (reference sequence). The CDR3 nucleotides are TGCAGTGCTAGAGAACTAGCGGGAGGATTTATAGATACGCAGTATTTT. Translating gives CSARELAGGFIDTQYF.

The CDR3 DNA reads TGTGCCAGCAGTCGCGGTACTAGCGGAATCTACGAGCAGTACTTC. Protein sequence: CASSRGTSGIYEQYF. This chain links TRBV12-3 or TRBV12-4 with TRBJ2-7; 8 nucleotides agree with TRBD2. J was trimmed by 3 bases and V by 5 bases; bases with no gene match: 9. CDR3 length: 15 residues.

The chain carries TRBV12-3 or TRBV12-4 and TRBJ2-5, with 8 positions matching TRBD2. The CDR3 extends over 14 amino acids. V was pared by 3 bases and J by 2 bases, with 2 bases of the junction left unmatched. The CDR3 loop reads CASSLGLVQETQYF. The CDR3, as DNA: TGTGCCAGCAGTTTGGGACTAGTACAAGAGACCCAGTACTTC.

This clonotype was recorded a few times. V and J are TRBV20-1 and TRBJ2-3, with D possibly TRBD2 on 5 matching bases. V lost 5 bases and J 6 bases, leaving 15 bases between the germline ends. The CDR3 length is 13 residues. Germline V lookup: CDR1 DFQATT, CDR2 SNEGSKA (reference sequence). This CDR3 reads CSAHRTARDTQYF. The CDR3 nucleotides read TGCAGTGCTCACCGGACTGCCCGGGATACGCAGTATTTT.

In nucleotides, the CDR3 is TGTGCCAGCAGTTACTCGCCTAGCGGGGGCACAGATACGCAGTATTTT. This translates into CASSYSPSGGTDTQYF. The chain links TRBV6-5 to TRBJ2-3; 9 nucleotides agree with TRBD2. Germline CDR1 is MNHEY and CDR2 is SVGAGI. Trimming at V came to 0 bases and at J to 1 base, leaving 2 bases not matched to a gene. This CDR3 has 16 amino acids.

The chain has TRBV4-2 and TRBJ1-4, with 8 bases fitting TRBD1. CDR3 length: 16 amino acids. With 1 base clipped from V and 6 bases from J, the junction kept 7 bases outside the gene matches. CDR1 and CDR2 (germline): LGHNA, YNFKEQ. The DNA for the CDR3 is TGTGCCAGCAGCCAAGCGGTGAGGACAGGGTATGAAAAACTGTTTTTT. This translates into CASSQAVRTGYEKLFF.

This clonotype has just a few counts. V and J are TRBV5-5 and TRBJ2-2; either TRBD1 or TRBD2 may supply D (5 bases each). This CDR3 comprises 15 residues. The germline V gene has CDR1 SGHKS and CDR2 YYEKEE (reference sequence). V lost 3 bases and J 1 base, leaving 10 bases between the germline ends. CDR3 sequence reads: CASSWPGRNTGELFF. CDR3 bases: TGTGCCAGCAGCTGGCCGGGACGGAACACCGGGGAGCTGTTTTTT.

This clonotype was seen more than once but under ten times. J is TRBJ2-7 and V is TRBV11-3; no reliable D call. The CDR3 contains 14 residues. Trimming shortened V by 2 bases and J by 2 bases, and 10 bases separated the two germline ends. The germline V gene encodes CDR1 SGHNT and CDR2 YENEEA. The CDR3 here is CASSLYGVAYEQYF. CDR3 DNA sequence: TGTGCCAGCAGCTTATATGGGGTTGCCTACGAGCAGTACTTC. The full variable domain, its missing parts supplied by reference TRBV11-3 and TRBJ2-7, is EAGVVQSPRYKIIEKKQPVAFWCNPISGHNTLYWYLQNLGQGPELLIRYENEEAVDDSQLPKDRFSAERLKGVDSTLKIQPAELGDSAVYLCASSLYGVAYEQYFGPGTRLTVT.

The chain uses TRBV27 and TRBJ2-2, with a weak D call TRBD1 (5 bases). Germline V gene sequence: CDR1 MNHEY, CDR2 SMNVEV (reference sequence). The CDR3 covers 18 residues. Trimming removed 10 bases at V and 7 bases at J, with 31 bases between. The CDR3 DNA reads TGTGCCACCCGGTCCTTGGCGGAAGGCCCAAGGGGCATCGGGGAGCTGTTTTTT. Translation: CATRSLAEGPRGIGELFF.

CDR3 amino acids: CASRGRARRWTEAFF. The CDR3 bases are TGTGCCAGCAGAGGTAGGGCCCGGCGATGGACTGAAGCTTTCTTT. This chain uses TRBV2 with TRBJ1-1; D gene uncertain. Trimming took off 6 bases at V and 5 bases at J, with 19 bases between the two ends. Per the germline V gene, CDR1 is SNHLY and CDR2 is FYNNEI. The length of the CDR3 is 15 residues.

The V gene is TRBV29-1, the J gene TRBJ1-1; the D gene is possibly TRBD1 (5 bases). CDR1 is SQVTM and CDR2 is ANQGSEA in the germline V gene. The CDR3 length is 12 residues. Trimming took 7 bases from V and 5 from J, leaving 14 bases between them. The CDR3: CSGLTEKTEAFF. The CDR3 region has the DNA TGCAGCGGTCTGACAGAGAAAACTGAAGCTTTCTTT.

The rearrangement joins TRBV11-2 to TRBJ1-1; D is perhaps TRBD1 (5 bases). Trimming pared 3 bases from V and 1 base from J, leaving 15 bases between. Germline V gives CDR1 SGHAT, CDR2 FQNNGV. The CDR3 has 16 amino acids. CDR3 bases: TGTGCCAGCAGCTTTGATACGGGACGCTGGAACACTGAAGCTTTCTTT. As protein: CASSFDTGRWNTEAFF.

V gene TRBV7-3 combines with J gene TRBJ1-1, with a weak D call TRBD1 (5 bases). This CDR3 contains 13 residues. Germline assignment: CDR1 SGHTA and CDR2 FQGTGA. V was shortened by 7 bases and J by 0 bases, with 9 bases between the two germline ends. The CDR3 here is CASKGLMNTEAFF. In DNA, the CDR3 is TGTGCCAGCAAGGGGCTCATGAACACTGAAGCTTTCTTT.

The rearrangement uses TRBV6-1 and TRBJ2-1; 12 bases align to TRBD2. The CDR3 extends over 15 amino acids. V shed 6 bases and J 4 bases; nucleotides not matched to a gene: 4. CDR1 is MNHNS, CDR2 SASEGT, per germline. The CDR3 bases are TGTGCCAGCAGACCTAGCGGGAGGGGTTACAATGAGCAGTTCTTC. Protein product: CASRPSGRGYNEQFF.

The V call is TRBV6-1, the J call TRBJ2-4; D is tentatively TRBD1 or TRBD2 (5 bases each). Germline values: CDR1 MNHNS, CDR2 SASEGT. V lost 7 bases and J lost 7, with 14 bases in between. The CDR3 totals 13 residues. DNA for the CDR3: TGTGCCAGCACCGGGACCGGGGTGAACATTCAGTACTTC. This codes for CASTGTGVNIQYF.

The chain employs TRBV5-1 and TRBJ2-1, with 10 bases that match TRBD2. This CDR3 region has 15 residues. In germline, CDR1 is SGHRS, CDR2 YFSETQ. V dropped 4 bases and J dropped 6; count of bases not matched to a gene: 7. The CDR3 is CASSGGTSVFNEQFF. The CDR3 nucleotides read TGCGCCAGCAGCGGTGGGACTAGCGTTTTCAATGAGCAGTTCTTC.

The J gene is TRBJ2-5, the V gene TRBV5-1; TRBD2 might be the D (5 bases). CDR1 and CDR2 from the germline V gene are SGHRS and YFSETQ. V was trimmed by 0 bases and J by 4 bases, leaving 13 bases between them. The CDR3 sequence is 15 residues long. The CDR3 DNA follows: TGCGCCAGCAGCTTGGTGGGAGACACCCCAGAGACCCAGTACTTC. It codes for CASSLVGDTPETQYF.

Here the CDR3 DNA reads TGTGCCAGCCAAGGGGCATACGAGCAGTACTTC. Residues: CASQGAYEQYF. This chain uses TRBV11-2 with TRBJ2-7; tentative D call: TRBD1 (5 bases). The CDR3 spans 11 residues. Trimming stripped 8 bases from V and 4 bases from J, with 9 bases between. Per the germline V gene, CDR1 is SGHAT and CDR2 is FQNNGV.

The chain combines TRBV7-3 with TRBJ2-1; 9 nucleotides match TRBD2. This CDR3 region has 17 residues. Germline CDR1 and CDR2: SGHTA and FQGTGA. The trim removed 2 bases at V and 2 bases at J, leaving 7 bases unmatched. CDR3 amino acids: CASSLGSAGGAYNEQFF. The CDR3 DNA reads as TGTGCCAGCAGCTTAGGTAGCGCGGGAGGGGCCTACAATGAGCAGTTCTTC.

This clonotype was found many times. The V and J genes are TRBV4-1 and TRBJ2-3, with TRBD2 matching 14 bases. Looked up from germline, CDR1 is MGHRA and CDR2 is YSYEKL. The CDR3 sequence is 18 residues long. V lost 4 bases and J lost 0; bases outside the gene matches: 6. The CDR3, as DNA: TGCGCCAGCAGCCCAAGCGGGACTAGCGGGAGAAGCACAGATACGCAGTATTTT. Translating gives CASSPSGTSGRSTDTQYF.

This clonotype showed up many times. The genes are TRBV18 and TRBJ2-3, with TRBD2 matching 8 bases. Per germline, CDR1 KGHSH and CDR2 LQKENI. V shed 4 bases and J 6 bases; nucleotides not matched to a gene: 12. The length of the CDR3 is 16 residues. This chain's CDR3 is CASSRGAGEAWDTQYF. DNA of the CDR3: TGTGCCAGCTCACGAGGAGCGGGAGAGGCATGGGATACGCAGTATTTT. The full variable domain, rest sourced from reference TRBV18 and TRBJ2-3, is NAGVMQNPRHLVRRRGQEARLRCSPMKGHSHVYWYRQLPEEGLKFMVYLQKENIIDESGMPKERFSAEFPKEGPSILRIQQVVRGDSAAYFCASSRGAGEAWDTQYFGPGTRLTVL.